The sequence of this T cell receptor beta chain was determined in a study of blood T cell repertoires in COVID-19. Assay used: immunoSEQ multiplex PCR; TCRdb lists only in-frame clones, some missing. The repertoire holds approximately 49,000 clones, with roughly four fifths as singletons. CDR3 length: 13 residues. The V and J ends lost 0 bases and 10 bases respectively, with 10 bases between them. Germline V gives CDR1 SGHTA, CDR2 FQGTGA. The clonotype was recovered from a woman aged 60-75 years with acute or convalescent COVID-19. The sample taken for sequencing was peripheral blood. The chain employs TRBV7-3 and TRBJ2-1; TRBD2 might be the D (6 bases). The CDR3 region is CASSLTPAGEQFF. Here the CDR3 DNA reads TGTGCCAGCAGCTTAACCCCTGCGGGAGAGCAGTTCTTC.